This T cell receptor beta chain comes out of a study of glioma-infiltrating T cells. Overall study findings and caveats: Above-expected tissue-blood divergence occurred in all gliomas, most in low-grade ones. Very few CDR3 sequences were shared between tissue and blood.

The sample holds a few counts of this clonotype. Its specificity is unknown. The length of the CDR3 is 14 residues. Germline lookup yields CDR1 SGHKS and CDR2 YYEKEE (reference sequence). V lost 1 base and J lost 5, with 12 bases in between. The iRepertoire nested amplicon-rescue multiplex PCR amplified TCR alpha and beta CDR3s from RNA. One-step reverse transcription and amplification started from about 100-400 ng of tissue mRNA or PBMC total RNA. TCRdb itself ran the multiplex PCR reads through MiXCR, one entry per CDR3 protein. Among about 89,000 distinct CDR3 sequences, about 23% were seen once, and the ten largest hold over 5.5%.

The origin of this receptor is a human donor with low-grade glioma or glioblastoma, undergoing nonglioma brain surgery, or in good health (not recorded which). V usage is TRBV5-5 and J usage is TRBJ2-5; D remains ambiguous. The sequencing sample was made of glioma tissue, nonneoplastic brain tissue, or PBMCs (not recorded which). The CDR3 sequence: CASSLTSTQETQYF. CDR3 sequence (DNA): TGTGCCAGCAGCTTGACCAGCACCCAGGAGACCCAGTACTTC.